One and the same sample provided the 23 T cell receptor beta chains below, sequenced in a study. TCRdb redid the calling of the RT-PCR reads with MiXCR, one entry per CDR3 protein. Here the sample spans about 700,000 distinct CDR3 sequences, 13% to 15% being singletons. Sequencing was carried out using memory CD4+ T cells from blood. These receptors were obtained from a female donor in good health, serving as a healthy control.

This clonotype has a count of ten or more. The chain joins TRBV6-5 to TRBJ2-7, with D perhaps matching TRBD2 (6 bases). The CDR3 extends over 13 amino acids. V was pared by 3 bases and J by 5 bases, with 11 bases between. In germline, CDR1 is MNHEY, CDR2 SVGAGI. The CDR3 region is CASSYAEGNEQYF. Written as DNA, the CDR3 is TGTGCCAGCAGTTATGCGGAGGGGAACGAGCAGTACTTC.

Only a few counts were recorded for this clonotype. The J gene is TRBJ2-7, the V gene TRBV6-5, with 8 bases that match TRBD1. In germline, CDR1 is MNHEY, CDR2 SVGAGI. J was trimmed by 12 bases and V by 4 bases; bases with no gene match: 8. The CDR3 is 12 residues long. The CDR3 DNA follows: TGTGCCAGCAGTTTTCACAGGGGGAAATGGTACTTC. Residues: CASSFHRGKWYF.

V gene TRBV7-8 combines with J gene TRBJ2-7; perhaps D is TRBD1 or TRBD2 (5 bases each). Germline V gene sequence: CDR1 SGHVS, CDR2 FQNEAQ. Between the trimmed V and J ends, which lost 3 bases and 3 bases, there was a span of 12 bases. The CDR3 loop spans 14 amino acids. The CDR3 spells CASSFGRGFYEQYF. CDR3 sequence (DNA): TGTGCCAGCAGCTTTGGCCGGGGCTTCTACGAGCAGTACTTC.

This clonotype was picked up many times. In DNA, the CDR3 is TGCGCCAGCAGCCAGGGCACGGGAAGGGCGAATTCACCCCTCCACTTT. Protein product: CASSQGTGRANSPLHF. This rearrangement joins TRBV4-3 to TRBJ1-6; D gene uncertain. V gave up 3 bases and J gave up 7 bases, with 16 bases separating them. Germline CDR1 is LGHNA and CDR2 is YSLEER. This CDR3 is 16 amino acids long.

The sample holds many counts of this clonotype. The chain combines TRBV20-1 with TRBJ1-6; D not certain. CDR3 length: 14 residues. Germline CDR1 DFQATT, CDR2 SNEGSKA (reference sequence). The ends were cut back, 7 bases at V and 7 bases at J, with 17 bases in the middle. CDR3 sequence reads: CSVGGPKGNSPLHF. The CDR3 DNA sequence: TGCAGTGTAGGAGGCCCTAAGGGAAATTCACCCCTCCACTTT.

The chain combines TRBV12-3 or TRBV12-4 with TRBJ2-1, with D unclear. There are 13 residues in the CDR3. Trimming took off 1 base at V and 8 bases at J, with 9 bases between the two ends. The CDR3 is CASSLGASHEQFF. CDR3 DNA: TGTGCCAGCAGTTTAGGGGCGAGTCATGAGCAGTTCTTC.

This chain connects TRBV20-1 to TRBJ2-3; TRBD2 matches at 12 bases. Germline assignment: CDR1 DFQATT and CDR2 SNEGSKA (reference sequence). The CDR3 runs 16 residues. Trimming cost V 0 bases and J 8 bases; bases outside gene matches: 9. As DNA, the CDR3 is TGCAGTGCTAGAGATTGGCGACTAGCGGGAGCTGGTACGCAGTATTTT. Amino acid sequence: CSARDWRLAGAGTQYF.

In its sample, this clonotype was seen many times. This CDR3 reads CASSEDRSPFQETQYF. CDR3 in DNA: TGTGCCAGCAGTGAGGACAGGTCCCCTTTCCAAGAGACCCAGTACTTC. V gene TRBV25-1 combines with J gene TRBJ2-5; 7 bases agree with TRBD1. The trim removed 3 bases at V and 1 base at J, leaving 8 bases unmatched. This CDR3 spans 16 amino acids. Germline values: CDR1 MGHDK, CDR2 SYGVNS.

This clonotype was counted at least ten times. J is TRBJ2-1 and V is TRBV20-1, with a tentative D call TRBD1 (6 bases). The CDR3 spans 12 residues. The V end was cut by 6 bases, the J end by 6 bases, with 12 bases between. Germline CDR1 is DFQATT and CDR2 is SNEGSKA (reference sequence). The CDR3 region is CSARTVVNEQFF. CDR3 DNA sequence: TGCAGTGCCAGGACAGTTGTCAATGAGCAGTTCTTC.

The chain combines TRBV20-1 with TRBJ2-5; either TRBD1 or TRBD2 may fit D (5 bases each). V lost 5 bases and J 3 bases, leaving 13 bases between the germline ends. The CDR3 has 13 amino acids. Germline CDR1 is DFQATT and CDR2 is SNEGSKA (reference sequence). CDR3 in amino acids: CSAGAGTEETQYF. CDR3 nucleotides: TGCAGTGCTGGAGCCGGGACGGAAGAGACCCAGTACTTC.

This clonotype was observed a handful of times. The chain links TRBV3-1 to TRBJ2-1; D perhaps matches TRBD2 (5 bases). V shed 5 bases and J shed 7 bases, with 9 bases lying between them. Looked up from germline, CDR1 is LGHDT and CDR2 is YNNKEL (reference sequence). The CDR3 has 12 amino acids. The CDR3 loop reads CASSYGVNEQFF. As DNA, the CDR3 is TGTGCCAGCAGCTACGGGGTGAATGAGCAGTTCTTC.

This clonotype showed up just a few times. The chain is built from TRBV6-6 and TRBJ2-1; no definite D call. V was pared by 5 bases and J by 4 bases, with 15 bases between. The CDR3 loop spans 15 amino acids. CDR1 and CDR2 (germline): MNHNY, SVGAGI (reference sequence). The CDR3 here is CASSEQRDLYNEQFF. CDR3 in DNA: TGTGCCAGCAGTGAACAGCGAGACCTTTACAATGAGCAGTTCTTC.

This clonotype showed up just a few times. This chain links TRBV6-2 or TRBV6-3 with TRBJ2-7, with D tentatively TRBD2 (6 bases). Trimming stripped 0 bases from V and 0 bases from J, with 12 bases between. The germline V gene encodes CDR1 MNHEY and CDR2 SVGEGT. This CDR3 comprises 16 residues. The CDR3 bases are TGTGCCAGCAGTTACTCCTCTAGCGCGCCCTCCTACGAGCAGTACTTC. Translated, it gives CASSYSSSAPSYEQYF.

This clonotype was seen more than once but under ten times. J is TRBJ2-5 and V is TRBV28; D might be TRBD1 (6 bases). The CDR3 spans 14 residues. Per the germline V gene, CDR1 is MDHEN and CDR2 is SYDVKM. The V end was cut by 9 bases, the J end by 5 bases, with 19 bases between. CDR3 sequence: CASTPSTGVETQYF. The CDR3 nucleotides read TGTGCCAGTACACCCTCGACAGGCGTCGAGACCCAGTACTTC.

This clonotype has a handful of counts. CDR3 in amino acids: CSARDATSGSYEQYF. The CDR3 nucleotides read TGCAGTGCTAGAGACGCGACTAGCGGGAGCTACGAGCAGTACTTC. V is TRBV20-1 and J is TRBJ2-7; 12 nucleotides align to TRBD2. Unmatched junction bases numbered 3, after V lost 0 bases and J lost 3 bases. The germline CDR1 and CDR2 sequences are DFQATT and SNEGSKA (reference sequence). The CDR3 has 15 residues.

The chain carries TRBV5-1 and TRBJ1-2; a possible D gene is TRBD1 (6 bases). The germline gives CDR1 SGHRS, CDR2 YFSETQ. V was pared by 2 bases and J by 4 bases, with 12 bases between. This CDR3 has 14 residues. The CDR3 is CASSFDRLGYGYTF. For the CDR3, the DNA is TGCGCCAGCAGCTTCGACAGGCTTGGCTATGGCTACACCTTC.

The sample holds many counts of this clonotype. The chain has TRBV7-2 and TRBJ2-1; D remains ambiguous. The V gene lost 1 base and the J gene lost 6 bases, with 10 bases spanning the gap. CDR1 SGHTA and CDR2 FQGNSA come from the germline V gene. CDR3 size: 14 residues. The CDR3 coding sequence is TGTGCCAGCAGCTTAGGGGCGAGACTCAATGAGCAGTTCTTC. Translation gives CASSLGARLNEQFF.

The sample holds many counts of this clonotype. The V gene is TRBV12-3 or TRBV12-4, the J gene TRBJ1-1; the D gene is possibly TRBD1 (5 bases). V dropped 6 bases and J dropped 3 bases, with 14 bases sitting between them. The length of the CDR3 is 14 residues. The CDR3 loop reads CASSLMGGDTEAFF. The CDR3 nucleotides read TGTGCCAGCAGCTTAATGGGGGGGGACACTGAAGCTTTCTTT.

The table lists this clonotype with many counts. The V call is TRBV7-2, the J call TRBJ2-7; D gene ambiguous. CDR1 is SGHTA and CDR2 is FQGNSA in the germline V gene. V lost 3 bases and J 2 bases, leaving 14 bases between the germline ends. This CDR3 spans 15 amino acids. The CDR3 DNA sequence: TGTGCCAGCAGCTTCAGCGTCGCTTTCCCCTACGAGCAGTACTTC. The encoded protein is CASSFSVAFPYEQYF.

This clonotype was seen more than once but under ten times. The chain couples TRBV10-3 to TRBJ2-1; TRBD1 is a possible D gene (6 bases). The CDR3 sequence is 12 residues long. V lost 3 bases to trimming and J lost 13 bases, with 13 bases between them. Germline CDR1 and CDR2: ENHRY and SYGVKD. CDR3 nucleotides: TGTGCCATCAGTGAACAGGGTAAGGAACAGTTCTTC. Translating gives CAISEQGKEQFF.

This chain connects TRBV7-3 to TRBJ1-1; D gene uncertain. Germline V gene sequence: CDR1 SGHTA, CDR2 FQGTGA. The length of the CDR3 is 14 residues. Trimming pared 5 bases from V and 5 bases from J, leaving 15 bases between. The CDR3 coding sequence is TGTGCCAGCAGCCAAGTCGACTTGAGGACTGAAGCTTTCTTT. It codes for CASSQVDLRTEAFF.

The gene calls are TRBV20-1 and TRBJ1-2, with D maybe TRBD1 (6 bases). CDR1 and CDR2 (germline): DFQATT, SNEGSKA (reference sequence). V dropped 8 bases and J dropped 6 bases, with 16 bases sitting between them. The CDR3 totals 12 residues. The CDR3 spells CSSGGPIDGYTF. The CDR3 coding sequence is TGCAGTTCGGGGGGCCCGATAGATGGCTACACCTTC.

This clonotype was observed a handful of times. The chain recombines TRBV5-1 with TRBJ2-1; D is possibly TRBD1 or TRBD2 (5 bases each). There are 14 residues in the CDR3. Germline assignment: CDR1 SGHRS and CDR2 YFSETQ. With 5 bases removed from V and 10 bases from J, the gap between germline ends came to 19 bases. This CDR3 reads CASSFAGTLGEQFF. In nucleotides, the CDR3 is TGCGCCAGCAGTTTCGCCGGGACCCTTGGGGAGCAGTTCTTC.